A selection of T cell receptor beta chains follows, all from one sample in a study of T-cell reconstitution after alpha-beta-depleted transplantation in children. TCRdb independently ran MiXCR on the PCR reads; one entry per CDR3 protein. The sample has about 580,000 distinct CDR3 sequences; 23% are singletons. The source material was PBMCs, mostly from graft donor cells, sampled 360 days after TCRalphabeta/CD19-depleted stem cell transplant. Receptor source: a boy younger than two who had a stem cell transplant for acute myeloid leukemia, so the T cells may come from the graft donor. CDR3s include the opening cysteine and the closing phenylalanine or tryptophan. D genes are given only for firm matches. Only some rows state a clone size, as once, few, many or a class for expanded clones.

v_call,j_call,clone_size,d_call,cdr3_nt,cdr3_aa
TRBV20-1,TRBJ1-4,many,NA,TGCAGTGCTAGCTCTCGACCCCGGGTCGGGGAAAAACTGTTTTTT,CSASSRPRVGEKLFF
TRBV24-1,TRBJ2-5,once,NA,TGTGCCACCAGTGACACGATACCAGAGACCCAGTGCTTC,CATSDTIPETQCF
TRBV20-1,TRBJ1-5,NA,NA,TGCAGTGCTATATCCCAGACAGCCCTAATCGGGCCCCAGCATTTT,CSAISQTALIGPQHF
TRBV4-3,TRBJ2-6,few,NA,TGCGCCAGCAGCCAAGACCCCTCTGGGGCCAACGTCCTGACTTTC,CASSQDPSGANVLTF
TRBV20-1,TRBJ2-1,many,NA,TGCAGTGCTAGTTTTTCACAGGGCCCTTCCTACAATGAGCAGTTCTTC,CSASFSQGPSYNEQFF
TRBV7-2,TRBJ2-7,many,TRBD2,TGTGCCAGCAGCTTAGCCGGACTAGCGGACTACGAGCAGTACTTC,CASSLAGLADYEQYF
TRBV5-1,TRBJ2-2,many,TRBD2,TGCGCCAGCAGCTTGACCCCCTTAGGGACTAGCAGCGGGGAGCTGTTTTTT,CASSLTPLGTSSGELFF
TRBV12-3/TRBV12-4,TRBJ2-1,many,NA,TGTGCCAGCAGTTTCGCGGTCGCGAGCTCCTACAATGAGCAGTTCTTC,CASSFAVASSYNEQFF
TRBV12-3/TRBV12-4,TRBJ2-5,many,TRBD1,TGTGCCAGCAGTTTGGGACAGACTCAAGAGACCCAGTACTTC,CASSLGQTQETQYF
TRBV20-1,TRBJ1-1,NA,NA,TGCAGTGCTAGGAGGGCAGATGAAGCTTTCTTT,CSARRADEAFF
TRBV4-3,TRBJ2-5,NA,TRBD1,TGCGCCAGCAGCCAACGGGACAGGGGATGGGAGACCCAGTACTTC,CASSQRDRGWETQYF
TRBV6-5,TRBJ2-1,few,TRBD2,TGTGCCAGCAGTTACGGCCTCCTAGCGGGGACCAACAATGAGCAGTTCTTC,CASSYGLLAGTNNEQFF
TRBV7-9,TRBJ1-3,NA,TRBD1,TGTGCCAGCAGCTTAACAGGGGGCACTTACACCATATATTTT,CASSLTGGTYTIYF
TRBV6-5,TRBJ2-7,many,NA,TGTGCCAGCAAGGGCAGGTCCTACGAGCAGTACTTC,CASKGRSYEQYF
TRBV7-9,TRBJ1-2,few,NA,TGTGCCAGCAGCACAGGGACCGACTCAGCTAACTATGGCTACACCTTC,CASSTGTDSANYGYTF
TRBV6-1,TRBJ1-2,NA,TRBD1,TGTGCCAGCAGTGAAGGCGACAGGGGGAGATTGCAAGGCTACACCTTC,CASSEGDRGRLQGYTF
TRBV29-1,TRBJ1-3,few,NA,TGCAGCGTTGAAGAGGGGGGGCTTCACTCTGGAAACACCATATATTTT,CSVEEGGLHSGNTIYF
TRBV4-1,TRBJ2-2,many,NA,TGCGCCAGCAGCCAAGCCCTACAGAACACCGGGGAGCTGTTTTTT,CASSQALQNTGELFF
TRBV5-1,TRBJ2-1,few,TRBD1,TGCGCCAGCAGCCCGCCCCGGGGACAGGGGAATGAGCAGTTCTTC,CASSPPRGQGNEQFF
TRBV11-1,TRBJ2-1,NA,TRBD1,TGTGCCAGCAGCCCGAACAGGGGAAACTACAATGAGCAGTTCTTC,CASSPNRGNYNEQFF
TRBV7-9,TRBJ2-2,many,NA,TGTGCCAGCAGCGCTTACCGTCCGGGCGCGCAACCCGGGGAGCTGTTTTTT,CASSAYRPGAQPGELFF
TRBV20-1,TRBJ2-2,NA,NA,TGCAGTGCTATTGCCACCGGGGAGCTGTTTTTT,CSAIATGELFF
TRBV3-1,TRBJ1-3,NA,NA,TGTGCCAGCAAAAGCGGGTGGTCTGGAAACACCATATATTTT,CASKSGWSGNTIYF
TRBV6-2/TRBV6-3,TRBJ2-1,NA,NA,TGTGCCAGCAGTTACCTGGACCGATACAATGAGCAGCTCTTC,CASSYLDRYNEQLF
TRBV20-1,TRBJ2-3,few,TRBD2,TGCAGTGCTAGCGGGACTAGCGGGGGATATACGCAGTATTTT,CSASGTSGGYTQYF
TRBV9,TRBJ2-1,NA,TRBD2,TGTGCCAGCAGCGTAAGACTAGCGGCGGGCGGGGAGCAGTTCTTC,CASSVRLAAGGEQFF
TRBV6-2/TRBV6-3,TRBJ2-3,NA,NA,TGTGCCAGCATGGAGACTTTTGCGCAGTATTTT,CASMETFAQYF
TRBV7-2,TRBJ2-5,NA,NA,TGTGCCAGCAGCTTAAGTGCCCCCCGGGAGACCCAGTACTTC,CASSLSAPRETQYF
TRBV5-5,TRBJ1-1,NA,NA,TGTGCCAGCGGCTCTAACGGGGGCAAAGCTTTCTTT,CASGSNGGKAFF
TRBV10-3,TRBJ2-5,many,TRBD2,TGTGCCATCGGCGCGGGGGGAGAGACCCAGTACTTC,CAIGAGGETQYF
TRBV10-2,TRBJ1-5,few,NA,TGCGCCAGCAGTGAGCCGAGCAATCAGCCCCAGCATTTT,CASSEPSNQPQHF
TRBV12-3/TRBV12-4,TRBJ2-3,few,NA,TGTGCCAGCAGTTTAGGGCAGGGTTTCGACACAGATACGCAGTATTTT,CASSLGQGFDTDTQYF
TRBV7-6,TRBJ1-1,NA,TRBD1,TGTGCCAGCAGCCGGCGGACAGGGCGGGAGCCCACTGAAGCTTTCTTT,CASSRRTGREPTEAFF
TRBV6-5,TRBJ2-1,NA,TRBD1,TGTGCCAGCAGTTACCCCCCGGGACAGGGCTTAGGGGAGCAGTTCTTC,CASSYPPGQGLGEQFF
TRBV6-5,TRBJ1-1,many,NA,TGTGCCAGCAGTTACAGGGAAGGAGTCACTGAAGCTTTCTTT,CASSYREGVTEAFF
TRBV11-2,TRBJ1-4,NA,NA,TGTGCCAGCAGCCCCCGACTAAATGGGAGGGAAAAACTGTTTTTT,CASSPRLNGREKLFF
TRBV6-5,TRBJ1-1,NA,NA,TGTGCCAGCAGTTACTCAGGCCTTAGTACTGAAGCTTTCTTT,CASSYSGLSTEAFF